A single sample is the source of the 26 T cell receptor beta chains below, sequenced in a study of T cell responses to AZD1222 COVID-19 vaccine. Generated by immunoSEQ multiplex PCR, the TCRdb table keeps only in-frame clones and is missing some. There are 130,000 to 150,000 clones in the sample; about 92% occur only once, and under 2% lies in the top ten. This specimen consisted of peripheral blood, obtained on day 0 of AZD1222 vaccination. These receptors originate from an adult in good health.

The chain carries TRBV5-1 and TRBJ1-3; D is possibly TRBD1 (5 bases). The germline V gene encodes CDR1 SGHRS and CDR2 YFSETQ. The CDR3 contains 15 residues. Trimming removed 0 bases from V and 0 bases from J, with 7 bases in between. The CDR3, as DNA: TGCGCCAGCAGCTTGGGACAGCACTCTGGAAACACCATATATTTT. Translating it yields CASSLGQHSGNTIYF.

The rearrangement links TRBV6-4 to TRBJ2-2, with no clear D. The CDR3 sequence is 13 residues long. V lost 2 bases, J lost 3 bases, and 4 bases lay in between. Germline CDR1 is MRHNA and CDR2 is SNTAGT. The CDR3 nucleotides are TGTGCCAGCAGTGACCAGTACACCGGGGAGCTGTTTTTT. Protein product: CASSDQYTGELFF.

The V gene is TRBV5-4, the J gene TRBJ1-1; no definite D call. V was cut by 4 bases and J by 4 bases, with 8 bases left in between. Germline-derived CDR1 and CDR2 are SGHNT and YYREEE (reference sequence). This CDR3 has 12 amino acids. CDR3 bases: TGTGCCAGCAGCCCCTCGGGCACTGAAGCTTTCTTT. It specifies CASSPSGTEAFF.

V usage is TRBV6-5 and J usage is TRBJ2-7; D gene unclear. V was pared by 5 bases and J by 2 bases, with 13 bases between. The CDR3 is made up of 14 amino acids. Germline V gives CDR1 MNHEY, CDR2 SVGAGI. The CDR3 reads CASSLRMAAYEQYF. The CDR3 DNA is TGTGCCAGCAGTCTCCGAATGGCCGCCTACGAGCAGTACTTC.

V gene TRBV6-5 combines with J gene TRBJ2-2, with D uncertain. The CDR3 contains 14 residues. Trimming cost V 5 bases and J 2 bases, with 9 bases left between them. CDR1 and CDR2 from the germline V gene are MNHEY and SVGAGI. CDR3 sequence reads: CASSRALNTGELFF. Here the CDR3 DNA reads TGTGCCAGCAGTAGGGCCCTAAACACCGGGGAGCTGTTTTTT.

This sequence joins TRBV11-3 and TRBJ2-7; D not resolved. Germline lookup yields CDR1 SGHNT and CDR2 YENEEA. V lost 5 bases to trimming and J lost 2 bases, with 10 bases between them. This CDR3 region has 13 residues. Written as DNA, the CDR3 is TGTGCCAGCAGCCGTACCAGTGCCTACGAGCAGTACTTC. It is translated as CASSRTSAYEQYF.

The rearrangement links TRBV7-2 to TRBJ2-4, with D hard to call. CDR3 length: 15 amino acids. Per the germline V gene, CDR1 is SGHTA and CDR2 is FQGNSA. The V gene lost 6 bases and the J gene lost 0 bases, with 12 bases spanning the gap. The CDR3 DNA reads as TGTGCCAGCAGGGATTTGGTCATAGCCAAAAACATTCAGTACTTC. It codes for CASRDLVIAKNIQYF.

This chain links TRBV29-1 with TRBJ1-2; TRBD1 aligns across 7 bases. CDR3 length: 12 amino acids. Germline V gene lookup returns CDR1 SQVTM and CDR2 ANQGSEA. Trimming removed 7 bases from V and 7 bases from J; junction bases left unmatched: 9. The chain's CDR3 is CSARQGDAGYTF. The CDR3 DNA reads TGCAGCGCGCGACAGGGTGATGCTGGCTACACCTTC.

The chain is built from TRBV2 and TRBJ1-5; D is unresolved. CDR1 and CDR2 from the germline V gene are SNHLY and FYNNEI. The CDR3 covers 14 residues. Trimming took off 4 bases at V and 4 bases at J, with 11 bases between the two ends. CDR3 loop: CASSASSGNQPQHF. In nucleotides, the CDR3 is TGTGCCAGCAGTGCCTCGTCGGGGAATCAGCCCCAGCATTTT.

The chain uses TRBV6-5 and TRBJ2-1; 9 nucleotides agree with TRBD2. This CDR3 is built from 15 residues. Germline V CDR1 and CDR2: MNHEY, SVGAGI. V shed 4 bases, J shed 3 bases, and the junction held 4 bases outside the gene matches. The CDR3 reads CASSSVSGGYNEQFF. The CDR3 nucleotides are TGTGCCAGCAGTTCTGTTAGCGGGGGCTACAATGAGCAGTTCTTC.

The V gene is TRBV20-1, the J gene TRBJ2-5; 12 nucleotides agree with TRBD1. The CDR3 is 15 amino acids. The junction had 6 bases not matched to a gene; V was cut back by 3 bases and J by 4 bases. The germline CDR1 and CDR2 sequences are DFQATT and SNEGSKA (reference sequence). CDR3 DNA sequence: TGCAGTGCTAGTGATCCGGGACAGGGGGCAGAGACCCAGTACTTC. Translation: CSASDPGQGAETQYF.

The CDR3 DNA follows: TGTGCCAGCAGTTACTCGAGGTCGAACACTGAAGCTTTCTTT. It is translated as CASSYSRSNTEAFF. The rearrangement joins TRBV6-5 to TRBJ1-1, with unresolved D. CDR3 size: 14 residues. The germline V gene encodes CDR1 MNHEY and CDR2 SVGAGI. Trimming took 0 bases from V and 1 from J, leaving 6 bases between them.

Here the CDR3 reads CSVQRYNEQFF. The CDR3 nucleotides read TGCAGTGTCCAGCGGTACAATGAGCAGTTCTTC. V and J are TRBV20-1 and TRBJ2-1; TRBD2 might be the D (5 bases). CDR3 length equals 11 residues. Per germline, CDR1 DFQATT and CDR2 SNEGSKA (reference sequence). Trimming shortened V by 7 bases and J by 4 bases, and 8 bases separated the two germline ends.

The chain joins TRBV6-5 to TRBJ1-4; D is undetermined. With 0 bases removed from V and 2 bases from J, the gap between germline ends came to 7 bases. The CDR3 covers 15 residues. The germline CDR1 and CDR2 sequences are MNHEY and SVGAGI. The chain's CDR3 is CASSYSRSTNEKLFF. In DNA form, the CDR3 reads TGTGCCAGCAGTTACTCGCGGTCGACTAATGAAAAACTGTTTTTT.

The chain has TRBV6-1 and TRBJ1-5; 8 bases agree with TRBD1. V shed 4 bases and J 0 bases; nucleotides not matched to a gene: 11. Germline V gene data show CDR1 as MNHNS and CDR2 as SASEGT. This CDR3 has 18 residues. CDR3 amino acids: CASSGAYRGGYSNQPQHF. The CDR3 region has the DNA TGTGCCAGCAGTGGAGCGTACAGGGGGGGATATAGCAATCAGCCCCAGCATTTT.

V and J are TRBV29-1 and TRBJ1-2; 8 bases are shared with TRBD1. The CDR3 sequence is 14 residues long. With V trimmed by 4 bases and J by 9 bases, 13 bases remained unmatched. The germline gives CDR1 SQVTM, CDR2 ANQGSEA. CDR3: CSVADRVFVGRYTF. DNA of the CDR3: TGCAGCGTTGCGGACAGGGTTTTTGTGGGCCGCTACACCTTC.

Worth noting for this clone: The junction does not match germline at one end; this may be a read error. V usage is TRBV6-5 and J usage is TRBJ2-7; TRBD2 matches at 12 bases. Looked up from germline, CDR1 is MNHEY and CDR2 is SVGAGI. CDR3 size: 12 residues. The DNA of the CDR3 is TGTGCCAGCAGTCTAGCGGGAGGGGGTTGGGACTTC. It codes for CASSLAGGGWDF.

The V and J genes are TRBV7-2 and TRBJ1-4; D gene ambiguous. V dropped 1 base and J dropped 11 bases, with 17 bases sitting between them. The germline V gene encodes CDR1 SGHTA and CDR2 FQGNSA. There are 15 residues in the CDR3. Here the CDR3 reads CASSLEWVGSEKLFF. For the CDR3, the DNA is TGTGCCAGCAGCTTAGAATGGGTCGGGTCGGAGAAACTGTTTTTT.

The genes are TRBV6-5 and TRBJ1-6; D is possibly TRBD1 (5 bases). Germline V lookup: CDR1 MNHEY, CDR2 SVGAGI. The CDR3 contains 15 residues. Trimming stripped 5 bases from V and 10 bases from J, with 18 bases between. The CDR3 DNA is TGTGCCAGCAGTCAACCGGGGGTAGGCCGATCACCCCTCCACTTT. Protein sequence: CASSQPGVGRSPLHF.

The gene calls are TRBV12-3 or TRBV12-4 and TRBJ1-2; 8 nucleotides line up with TRBD1. The CDR3 runs 12 residues. Losses at the gene ends were 6 bases for V and 8 bases for J; bases not matched to a gene: 5. CDR3 residues: CASRTGDYGYTF. For the CDR3, the DNA is TGTGCCAGCAGGACAGGGGATTACGGCTACACCTTC.

This rearrangement joins TRBV7-6 to TRBJ1-6; no definite D call. The CDR3 spans 17 residues. Between the trimmed V and J ends, which lost 0 bases and 1 base, there was a span of 10 bases. The germline V gene encodes CDR1 SGHVS and CDR2 FNYEAQ. The CDR3 spells CASSLARGKSYNSPLHF. CDR3 nucleotide sequence: TGTGCCAGCAGCTTAGCCCGGGGTAAATCCTATAATTCACCCCTCCACTTT.

The rearrangement uses TRBV5-8 and TRBJ1-1, with TRBD1 as a possible D gene (6 bases). There are 12 residues in the CDR3. Per the germline V gene, CDR1 is SGHTS and CDR2 is YDEGEE. Between the trimmed V and J ends, which lost 2 bases and 4 bases, there was a span of 6 bases. CDR3 nucleotides: TGTGCCAGCAGCTTCAGGGGCACTGAAGCTTTCTTT. Encoded protein: CASSFRGTEAFF.

The chain couples TRBV11-2 to TRBJ1-3; 7 bases are shared with TRBD1. J was trimmed by 3 bases and V by 5 bases; bases with no gene match: 10. The CDR3 is 16 amino acids. In germline, CDR1 is SGHAT, CDR2 FQNNGV. CDR3 amino acids: CASSETGRSFGNTIYF. CDR3 sequence (DNA): TGTGCCAGCAGCGAGACAGGGAGATCTTTTGGAAACACCATATATTTT.

The chain combines TRBV11-2 with TRBJ1-6, with a possible D match to TRBD1 (5 bases). From germline, CDR1 is SGHAT and CDR2 FQNNGV. V shed 4 bases and J shed 10 bases, with 17 bases lying between them. This CDR3 has 15 residues. The CDR3 nucleotides read TGTGCCAGCAGCTCCCTTGGATCGGGGGAATCACCCCTCCACTTT. Translating gives CASSSLGSGESPLHF.

The chain joins TRBV7-3 to TRBJ2-1; the match to TRBD2 covers 10 bases. V gave up 4 bases and J gave up 14 bases; unmatched junction bases: 8. CDR1 is SGHTA, CDR2 FQGTGA, per germline. CDR3 size: 13 residues. CDR3 bases: TGTGCCAGCAGCTACGGTCTAGCGGGAGTAAAGTTCTTC. Amino acid sequence: CASSYGLAGVKFF.

The CDR3 here is CASSLGQPSSGNTIYF. The DNA for the CDR3 is TGTGCCAGCAGCTTAGGGCAGCCCAGCTCTGGAAACACCATATATTTT. The rearrangement joins TRBV7-6 to TRBJ1-3, with D unresolved. There are 16 residues in the CDR3. Germline loops: CDR1 SGHVS, CDR2 FNYEAQ. V was shortened by 1 base and J by 0 bases, with 10 bases between the two germline ends.